The present entry profiles one TCR beta chain with its context. Antigen unknown. Every patient had mismatch repair deficiency by PCR or immunohistochemistry. A few pembrolizumab responders had their TCRs sequenced. This record comes from a study of PD-1 blockade in mismatch repair-deficient tumors. Study details: Patients had approximately 11 mismatch repair-deficient cancer types, all previously treated and progressing. Findings of the study overall: Tumor-resident clones, often absent from pretreatment blood, expanded after pembrolizumab and then contracted.

Germline loops: CDR1 SGHDT, CDR2 YYEEEE. Trimming took off 2 bases at V and 7 bases at J, with 9 bases between the two ends. This CDR3 spans 12 amino acids. The table came from immunoSEQ multiplex PCR; TCRdb's copy has only in-frame clones and leaves some out. The sample has about 40,000 clones; 70% to 90% are singletons. The gene calls are TRBV5-6 and TRBJ1-2; tentatively, D is TRBD1 (6 bases). The clonotype originates from an adult with mismatch repair-deficient cancer. This specimen was peripheral blood, taken 76 weeks after starting pembrolizumab. The DNA of the CDR3 is TGTGCCAGCAGCTTCGGGGGGGCTGGCTACACCTTC. It encodes CASSFGGAGYTF.